This is a list of T cell receptor beta chains from one sample in a study of T cell repertoires in cytomegalovirus infection. TCRdb processed the reads anew with MiXCR; each CDR3 protein has one entry. The sample lists roughly 250,000 distinct CDR3 sequences, 9% to 15% occurring once. The sample taken for sequencing was PBMCs. The receptors originated from a human donor in good health (CMV status not recorded). Some clones in this sample may be carry-over from other donors' samples. The CDR3 runs from the conserved cysteine through the conserved F or W. Each record gives: V gene, J gene, CDR3 protein.

v_call: TRBV20-1; j_call: TRBJ2-1; cdr3_aa: CSARGRGRNNEQFF
v_call: TRBV7-8; j_call: TRBJ1-2; cdr3_aa: CASSLGGSYTF
v_call: TRBV12-3/TRBV12-4; j_call: TRBJ2-7; cdr3_aa: CASPYGLAVYEQYF
v_call: TRBV11-2; j_call: TRBJ2-3; cdr3_aa: CASSFGTGGEFWTDTQYF
v_call: TRBV7-9; j_call: TRBJ2-1; cdr3_aa: CASRRAGTTEDEQFF
v_call: TRBV11-3; j_call: TRBJ2-1; cdr3_aa: CASSARTSTSGNEQFF
v_call: TRBV7-9; j_call: TRBJ1-1; cdr3_aa: CASSPRTGAQAFF
v_call: TRBV24-1; j_call: TRBJ1-2; cdr3_aa: CATSPRGNYGYTF
v_call: TRBV7-3; j_call: TRBJ2-3; cdr3_aa: CASSPGTSGTDTQYF
v_call: TRBV7-2; j_call: TRBJ1-2; cdr3_aa: CASSFQGNDYGYTF
v_call: TRBV6-2/TRBV6-3; j_call: TRBJ2-7; cdr3_aa: CASPSGSSYEQYF
v_call: TRBV7-8; j_call: TRBJ2-5; cdr3_aa: CASSPQGDKTQYF
v_call: TRBV5-1; j_call: TRBJ2-1; cdr3_aa: CASSLDTSTGFF
v_call: TRBV30; j_call: TRBJ1-1; cdr3_aa: CAWSRGPNTEAFF
v_call: TRBV12-3/TRBV12-4; j_call: TRBJ2-7; cdr3_aa: CASSLVGGIVFEQYF
v_call: TRBV2; j_call: TRBJ2-3; cdr3_aa: CAREQRSTDTQYF
v_call: TRBV28; j_call: TRBJ2-7; cdr3_aa: CASSPLEGVALAGVNEQYF
v_call: TRBV7-2; j_call: TRBJ2-5; cdr3_aa: CASSFGQGGTQYF
v_call: TRBV6-2/TRBV6-3; j_call: TRBJ2-6; cdr3_aa: CASSYPGFSGANVLTF
v_call: TRBV29-1; j_call: TRBJ2-2; cdr3_aa: CSVEDSPGELFF
v_call: TRBV27; j_call: TRBJ2-1; cdr3_aa: CASSLGSNEQFF
v_call: TRBV28; j_call: TRBJ1-1; cdr3_aa: CASSLGRRGLKAFF
v_call: TRBV5-4; j_call: TRBJ2-1; cdr3_aa: CASSLRGVSSYNEQFF
v_call: TRBV25-1; j_call: TRBJ1-1; cdr3_aa: CASSLQETGPNTEAFF
v_call: TRBV28; j_call: TRBJ2-2; cdr3_aa: CASSLARVGTGELFF
v_call: TRBV7-2; j_call: TRBJ1-5; cdr3_aa: CASSRPGSSNQPQHF
v_call: TRBV20-1; j_call: TRBJ1-5; cdr3_aa: CSARQRGHSNQPQHF
v_call: TRBV7-2; j_call: TRBJ1-1; cdr3_aa: CASSLGRLNTEAFF
v_call: TRBV7-8; j_call: TRBJ1-2; cdr3_aa: CASSPWQGDGYTF
v_call: TRBV20-1; j_call: TRBJ2-7; cdr3_aa: CSALAGSYEQYF
v_call: TRBV28; j_call: TRBJ1-2; cdr3_aa: CASSKQRFNYGYTF
v_call: TRBV7-3; j_call: TRBJ2-2; cdr3_aa: CASSLRQGAPGELFF
v_call: TRBV7-2; j_call: TRBJ2-7; cdr3_aa: CASGFSYEQYF
v_call: TRBV5-6; j_call: TRBJ2-2; cdr3_aa: CASSFRFGTNTGELFF
v_call: TRBV6-6; j_call: TRBJ1-5; cdr3_aa: CASRQAFNQPQHF
v_call: TRBV20-1; j_call: TRBJ2-3; cdr3_aa: CSAPDRGIGTDTQYF
v_call: TRBV3-1; j_call: TRBJ1-1; cdr3_aa: CASSPLDRANTEAFF
v_call: TRBV11-2; j_call: TRBJ2-3; cdr3_aa: CASSLIAALGDTQYF